The T cell receptor beta chain under discussion was sequenced for a study of blood T cells in healthy people across ages. The CDR3 contains 15 residues. V trimming: 3 bases; J trimming: 6 bases; junction bases outside the gene matches: 5. Germline V lookup: CDR1 MGHDK, CDR2 SYGVNS. With a J-beta primer mix and a sample-barcoded 5' primer, a second PCR ran about 7 to 11 cycles. TCRdb recomputed calls from the 5' RACE reads with MiXCR, one row per CDR3 protein. The sample carries about 1,500,000 distinct CDR3 sequences, about 43% recorded once. Sequencing was done on a sample of blood. The TCR sequence derives from a woman aged 18-29 years in good health. The rearrangement links TRBV25-1 to TRBJ2-1, with 10 nucleotides matching TRBD1. The DNA for the CDR3 is TGTGCCAGCAGTGACCGGGACAGGGGCTTCAATGAGCAGTTCTTC. Translating gives CASSDRDRGFNEQFF.